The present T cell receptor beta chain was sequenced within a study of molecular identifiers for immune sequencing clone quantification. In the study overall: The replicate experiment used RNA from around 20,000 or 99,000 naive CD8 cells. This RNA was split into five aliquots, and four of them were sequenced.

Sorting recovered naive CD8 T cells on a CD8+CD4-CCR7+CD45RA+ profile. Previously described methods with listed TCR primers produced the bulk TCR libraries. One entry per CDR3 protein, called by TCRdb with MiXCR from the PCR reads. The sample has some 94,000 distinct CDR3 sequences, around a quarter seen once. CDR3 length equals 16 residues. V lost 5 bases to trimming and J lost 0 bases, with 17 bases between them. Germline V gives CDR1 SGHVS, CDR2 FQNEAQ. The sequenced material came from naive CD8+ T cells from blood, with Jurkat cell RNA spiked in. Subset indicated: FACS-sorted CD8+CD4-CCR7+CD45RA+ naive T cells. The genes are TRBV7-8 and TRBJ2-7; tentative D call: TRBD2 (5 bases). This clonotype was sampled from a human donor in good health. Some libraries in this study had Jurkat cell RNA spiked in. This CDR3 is CASSVRTGVSSYEQYF. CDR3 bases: TGTGCCAGCAGCGTACGGACTGGCGTGAGCTCCTACGAGCAGTACTTC.